This entry lists 4 T cell receptor beta chains sequenced from one sample in a study of OX40 agonist ivuxolimab in advanced cancers. To prepare the library, the immunoSEQ multiplex PCR assay was applied. The table was pulled from immuneACCESS by TCRdb, which kept in-frame rearrangements only. Such tables lose some clones; where checked, under half of the loss comes from unresolved V genes, and the rest has no known cause. In all, the sample holds around 20,000 clones, and 65% to 80% of those were seen once. Of the sample, approximately 17% is held by the ten largest clones. Sequences were derived from CD4+ or CD8+ T cells sorted from blood, sampled in a trial of the OX40 agonist ivuxolimab. The receptors come from an adult with an advanced solid tumor such as melanoma, head and neck, liver or kidney cancer.

The chain carries TRBV5-8 and TRBJ2-2; D could derive from TRBD1 or TRBD2 (5 bases each). The CDR3 contains 19 residues. Germline V gene lookup returns CDR1 SGHTS and CDR2 YDEGEE. Trimming cost V 0 bases and J 6 bases, with 24 bases left between them. This CDR3 is CASSLAPVFERGSAGELFF. CDR3 sequence (DNA): TGTGCCAGCAGCTTGGCCCCTGTATTTGAGAGGGGCTCCGCCGGGGAGCTGTTTTTT.

This CDR3 is CASSQDEGSGDGYTF. For the CDR3, the DNA is TGCGCCAGCAGCCAAGATGAGGGATCGGGTGATGGCTACACCTTC. V usage is TRBV4-3 and J usage is TRBJ1-2, with D unclear. V was trimmed by 0 bases and J by 6 bases, leaving 14 bases between them. Germline CDR1 and CDR2: LGHNA and YSLEER. The CDR3 totals 15 residues.

The chain combines TRBV14 with TRBJ2-3; 8 bases are shared with TRBD1. This CDR3 has 15 amino acids. Trimming removed 1 base from V and 2 bases from J; junction bases left unmatched: 2. Germline V lookup: CDR1 SGHDN, CDR2 FVKESK. The CDR3 DNA sequence: TGTGCCAGCAGCCAAGCGGACAGGGCCACAGATACGCAGTATTTT. It yields the protein CASSQADRATDTQYF. Supplemented by reference TRBV14 and TRBJ2-3, the full variable domain reads EAGVTQFPSHSVIEKGQTVTLRCDPISGHDNLYWYRRVMGKEIKFLLHFVKESKQDESGMPNNRFLAERTGGTYSTLKVQPAELEDSGVYFCASSQADRATDTQYFGPGTRLTVL.

In its sample, this clone was seen a few times. The chain has TRBV4-3 and TRBJ2-3; 9 bases are a match to TRBD2. Germline CDR1 reads LGHNA; CDR2 reads YSLEER. Trimming removed 0 bases from V and 5 bases from J; junction bases left unmatched: 12. This CDR3 is 18 amino acids long. CDR3 residues: CASSQDPGLAGTGDTQYF. For the CDR3, the DNA is TGCGCCAGCAGCCAAGATCCGGGGCTAGCGGGGACCGGAGATACGCAGTATTTT.